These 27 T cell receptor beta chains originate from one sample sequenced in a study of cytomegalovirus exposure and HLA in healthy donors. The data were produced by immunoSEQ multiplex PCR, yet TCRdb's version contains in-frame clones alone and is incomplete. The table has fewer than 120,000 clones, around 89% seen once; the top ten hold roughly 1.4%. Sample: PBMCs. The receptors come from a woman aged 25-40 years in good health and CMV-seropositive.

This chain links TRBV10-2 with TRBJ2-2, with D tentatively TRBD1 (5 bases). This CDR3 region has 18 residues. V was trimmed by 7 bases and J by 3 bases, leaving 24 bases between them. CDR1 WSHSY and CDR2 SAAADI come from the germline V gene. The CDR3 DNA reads TGCGCCAGCATCTCGGTGGTCCCTGACAGCAGGGACACCGGGGAGCTGTTTTTT. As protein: CASISVVPDSRDTGELFF.

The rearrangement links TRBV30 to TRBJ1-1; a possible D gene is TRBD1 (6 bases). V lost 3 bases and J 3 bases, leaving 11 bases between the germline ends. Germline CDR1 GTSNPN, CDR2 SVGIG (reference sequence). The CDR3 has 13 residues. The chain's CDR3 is CAWSYRADTEAFF. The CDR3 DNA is TGTGCCTGGAGCTACAGGGCGGACACTGAAGCTTTCTTT.

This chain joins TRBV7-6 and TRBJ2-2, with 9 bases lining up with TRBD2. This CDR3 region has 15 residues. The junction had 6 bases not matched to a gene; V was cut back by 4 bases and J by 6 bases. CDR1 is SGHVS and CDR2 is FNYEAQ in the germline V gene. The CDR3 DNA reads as TGTGCCAGCAGCTCTCTAGCGGGACGTGCCGGGGAGCTGTTTTTT. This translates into CASSSLAGRAGELFF.

CDR3 region: CASSGGQSGYTF. In DNA form, the CDR3 reads TGTGCCAGCAGCGGCGGACAGTCGGGCTACACCTTC. This chain uses TRBV9 with TRBJ1-2; the D gene is possibly TRBD1 (6 bases). The CDR3 covers 12 residues. CDR1 and CDR2 from the germline V gene are SGDLS and YYNGEE. The V gene lost 3 bases and the J gene lost 8 bases, with 11 bases spanning the gap.

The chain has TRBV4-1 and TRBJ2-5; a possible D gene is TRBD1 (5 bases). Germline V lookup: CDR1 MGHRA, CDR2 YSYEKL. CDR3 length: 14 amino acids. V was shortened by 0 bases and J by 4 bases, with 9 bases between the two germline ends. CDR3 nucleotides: TGCGCCAGCAGCCAAGACAGGGTTCGAGAGACCCAGTACTTC. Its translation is CASSQDRVRETQYF.

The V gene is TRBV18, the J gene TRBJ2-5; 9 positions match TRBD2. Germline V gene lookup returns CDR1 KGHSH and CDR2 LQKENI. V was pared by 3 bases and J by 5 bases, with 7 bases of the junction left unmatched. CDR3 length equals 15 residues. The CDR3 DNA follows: TGTGCCAGCTCACCGGCTAGCGGGAATAGGGAGACCCAGTACTTC. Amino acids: CASSPASGNRETQYF.

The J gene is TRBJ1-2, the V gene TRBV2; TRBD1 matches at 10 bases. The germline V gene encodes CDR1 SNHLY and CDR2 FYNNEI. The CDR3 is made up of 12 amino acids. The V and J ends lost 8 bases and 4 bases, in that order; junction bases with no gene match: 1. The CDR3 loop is CASWTGGYGYTF. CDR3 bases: TGTGCCAGCTGGACAGGGGGCTATGGCTACACCTTC.

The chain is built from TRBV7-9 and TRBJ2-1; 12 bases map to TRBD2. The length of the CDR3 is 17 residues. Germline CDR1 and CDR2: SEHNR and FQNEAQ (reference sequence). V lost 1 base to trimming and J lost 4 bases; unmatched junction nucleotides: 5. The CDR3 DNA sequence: TGTGCCAGCAGCTTAGGGACTAGCGGGACGCTTTACAATGAGCAGTTCTTC. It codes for CASSLGTSGTLYNEQFF.

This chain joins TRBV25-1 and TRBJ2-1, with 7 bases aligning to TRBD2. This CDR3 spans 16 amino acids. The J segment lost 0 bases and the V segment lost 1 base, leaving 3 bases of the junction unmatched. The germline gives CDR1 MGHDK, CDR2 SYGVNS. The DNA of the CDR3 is TGTGCCAGCAGTGAATTAGGCGGGGGCTCCTACAATGAGCAGTTCTTC. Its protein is CASSELGGGSYNEQFF.

CDR3 in amino acids: CASSHRHTEAFF. In DNA form, the CDR3 reads TGTGCCAGCAGCCACAGGCACACTGAAGCTTTCTTT. The chain combines TRBV11-3 with TRBJ1-1; a possible D gene is TRBD1 (5 bases). This CDR3 region has 12 residues. Germline-derived CDR1 and CDR2 are SGHNT and YENEEA. Trimming shortened V by 5 bases and J by 3 bases, and 7 bases separated the two germline ends.

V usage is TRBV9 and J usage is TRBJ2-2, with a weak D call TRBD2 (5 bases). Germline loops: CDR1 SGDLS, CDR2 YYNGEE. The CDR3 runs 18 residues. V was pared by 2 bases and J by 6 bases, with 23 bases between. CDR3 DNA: TGTGCCAGCAGCGTGGGTCGATCCAGGACTCAAAGACCCGGGGAGCTGTTTTTT. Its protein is CASSVGRSRTQRPGELFF.

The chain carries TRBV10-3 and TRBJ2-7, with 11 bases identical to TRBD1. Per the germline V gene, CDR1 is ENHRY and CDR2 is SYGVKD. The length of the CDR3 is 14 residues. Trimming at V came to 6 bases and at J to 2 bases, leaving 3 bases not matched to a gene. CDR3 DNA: TGTGCCATCAGCGGGGGACAGGGGGCCTACGAGCAGTACTTC. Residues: CAISGGQGAYEQYF.

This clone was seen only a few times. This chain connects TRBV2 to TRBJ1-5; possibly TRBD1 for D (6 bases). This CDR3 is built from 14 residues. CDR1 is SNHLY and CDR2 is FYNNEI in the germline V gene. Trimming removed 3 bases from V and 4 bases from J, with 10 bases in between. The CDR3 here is CASSDRRGNQPQHF. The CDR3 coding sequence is TGTGCCAGCAGTGATCGCAGGGGAAATCAGCCCCAGCATTTT.

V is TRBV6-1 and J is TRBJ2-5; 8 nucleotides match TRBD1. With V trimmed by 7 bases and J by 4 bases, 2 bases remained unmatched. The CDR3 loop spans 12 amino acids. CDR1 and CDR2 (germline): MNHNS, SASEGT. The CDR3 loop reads CASNTGGETQYF. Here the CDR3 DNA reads TGTGCCAGCAACACAGGGGGAGAGACCCAGTACTTC.

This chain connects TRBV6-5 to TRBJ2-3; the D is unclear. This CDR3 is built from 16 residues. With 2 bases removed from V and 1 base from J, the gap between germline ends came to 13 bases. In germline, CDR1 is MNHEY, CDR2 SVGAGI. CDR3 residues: CASSYGFGYRTDTQYF. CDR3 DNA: TGTGCCAGCAGTTACGGGTTCGGGTATCGCACAGATACGCAGTATTTT.

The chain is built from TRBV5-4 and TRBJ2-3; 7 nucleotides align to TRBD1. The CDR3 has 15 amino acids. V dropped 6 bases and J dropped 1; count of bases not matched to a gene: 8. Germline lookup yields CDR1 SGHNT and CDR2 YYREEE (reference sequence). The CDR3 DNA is TGTGCCAGCAATCCACTAGGGGGCCGCACAGATACGCAGTATTTT. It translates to CASNPLGGRTDTQYF.

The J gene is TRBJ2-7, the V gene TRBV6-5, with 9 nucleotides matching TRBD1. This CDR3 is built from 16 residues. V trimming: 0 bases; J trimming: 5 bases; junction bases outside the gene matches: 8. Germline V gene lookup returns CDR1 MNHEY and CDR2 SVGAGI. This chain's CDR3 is CASSYSSGTGFDEQYF. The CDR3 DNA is TGTGCCAGCAGTTACTCATCCGGGACAGGGTTTGACGAGCAGTACTTC.

The CDR3 DNA follows: TGTGCCAGCAGCTTTCCAACGGGGGCCCAGTACTTC. Translating gives CASSFPTGAQYF. This rearrangement joins TRBV7-2 to TRBJ2-5, with a tentative D call TRBD2 (6 bases). Germline CDR1 is SGHTA and CDR2 is FQGNSA. The V and J ends lost 3 bases and 9 bases respectively, with 11 bases between them. The CDR3 has 12 residues.

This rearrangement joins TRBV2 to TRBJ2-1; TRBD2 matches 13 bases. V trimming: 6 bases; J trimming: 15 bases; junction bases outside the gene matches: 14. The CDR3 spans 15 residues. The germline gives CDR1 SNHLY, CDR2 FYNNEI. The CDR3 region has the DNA TGTGCCAGCAGAAAAACTAGCGGGGGGGCCCAGGGGCTGTTCTTC. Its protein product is CASRKTSGGAQGLFF.

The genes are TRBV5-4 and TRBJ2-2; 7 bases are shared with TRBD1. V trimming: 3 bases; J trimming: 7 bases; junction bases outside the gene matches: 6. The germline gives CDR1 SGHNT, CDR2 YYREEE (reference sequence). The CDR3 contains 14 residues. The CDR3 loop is CASSSPGQNGELFF. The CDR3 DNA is TGTGCCAGCAGCTCACCGGGACAGAACGGGGAGCTGTTTTTT. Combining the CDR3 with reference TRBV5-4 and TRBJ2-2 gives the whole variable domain ETGVTQSPTHLIKTRGQQVTLRCSSQSGHNTVSWYQQALGQGPQFIFQYYREEENGRGNFPPRFSGLQFPNYSSELNVNALELDDSALYLCASSSPGQNGELFFGEGSRLTVL.

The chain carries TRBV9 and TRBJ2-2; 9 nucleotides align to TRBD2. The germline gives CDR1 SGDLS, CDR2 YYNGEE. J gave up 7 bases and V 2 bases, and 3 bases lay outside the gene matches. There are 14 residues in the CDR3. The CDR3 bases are TGTGCCAGCAGCGTCGGTAGCGGGGGCGGGGAGCTGTTTTTT. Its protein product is CASSVGSGGGELFF.

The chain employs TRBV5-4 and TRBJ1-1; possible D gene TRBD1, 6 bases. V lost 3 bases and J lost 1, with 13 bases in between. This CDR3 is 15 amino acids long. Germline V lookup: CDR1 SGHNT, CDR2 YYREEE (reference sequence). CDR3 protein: CASSSRGGQNTEAFF. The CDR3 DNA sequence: TGTGCCAGCAGCTCGCGCGGGGGGCAGAACACTGAAGCTTTCTTT.

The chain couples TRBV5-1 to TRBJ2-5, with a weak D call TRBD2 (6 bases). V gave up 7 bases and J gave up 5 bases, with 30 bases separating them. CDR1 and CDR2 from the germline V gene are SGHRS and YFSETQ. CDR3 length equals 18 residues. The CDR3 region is CASAPGSLAGTTGETQYF. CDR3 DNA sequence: TGCGCCAGCGCCCCGGGATCTTTGGCGGGGACCACCGGGGAGACCCAGTACTTC.

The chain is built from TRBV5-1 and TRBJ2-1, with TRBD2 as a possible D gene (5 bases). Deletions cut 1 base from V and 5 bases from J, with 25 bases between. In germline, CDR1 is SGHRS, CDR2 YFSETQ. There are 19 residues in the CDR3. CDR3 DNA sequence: TGCGCCAGCAGCTTGTCCTCTGGCGTGGTGGGGAGCATCGACAATGAGCAGTTCTTC. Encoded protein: CASSLSSGVVGSIDNEQFF.

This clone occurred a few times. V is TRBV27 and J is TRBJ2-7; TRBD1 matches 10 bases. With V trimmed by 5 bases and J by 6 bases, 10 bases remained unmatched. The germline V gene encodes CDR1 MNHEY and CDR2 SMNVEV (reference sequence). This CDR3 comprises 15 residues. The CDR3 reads CASSPGQGVSGEQYF. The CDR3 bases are TGTGCCAGCAGTCCTGGACAGGGGGTTAGCGGCGAGCAGTACTTC.

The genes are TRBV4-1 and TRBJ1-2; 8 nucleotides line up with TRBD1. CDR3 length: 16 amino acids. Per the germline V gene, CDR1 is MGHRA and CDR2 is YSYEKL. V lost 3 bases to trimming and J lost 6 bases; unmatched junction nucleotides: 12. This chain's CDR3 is CASSQPRTGFYDGYTF. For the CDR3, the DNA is TGCGCCAGCAGCCAGCCAAGGACAGGGTTTTACGATGGCTACACCTTC.

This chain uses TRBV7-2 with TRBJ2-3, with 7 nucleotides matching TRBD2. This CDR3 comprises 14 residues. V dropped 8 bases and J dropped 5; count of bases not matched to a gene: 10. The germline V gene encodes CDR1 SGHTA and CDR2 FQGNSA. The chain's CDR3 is CASGGGSTKDTQYF. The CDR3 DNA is TGTGCCAGCGGAGGCGGGAGTACGAAAGATACGCAGTATTTT.